This TCR beta chain stems from a study of healthy donors' naive CD4 and CD8 T cells. Whole-study results and caveats: A reported CD4+/CD8+ bias affected most V and J genes in naive cells.

As to this clonotype: The antigen is unknown.

Starting from 500 ng of total RNA, TCR libraries were made with linear amplification. A single record per CDR3 protein comes from TCRdb applying MiXCR to the reads. The table shows 150,000 to 200,000 distinct CDR3 sequences, with 65% to 75% occurring only once. Sequences were obtained from naive CD4+ and CD8+ T cells sorted from blood, pooled from several donors. This clonotype was obtained from a pool of human donors in good health; the sample pools cells from several healthy donors.

CDR3 amino acids: CSVLSGGGANYGYTF. The CDR3 region has the DNA TGCAGCGTACTAAGCGGCGGAGGAGCTAACTATGGCTACACCTTC. The chain couples TRBV29-1 to TRBJ1-2; no firm D call. Germline lookup yields CDR1 SQVTM and CDR2 ANQGSEA. Trimming cost V 6 bases and J 0 bases, with 17 bases left between them. This CDR3 spans 15 amino acids.